This T cell receptor beta chain appears in the sequencing data of a study of graft-versus-host responses after intestinal transplantation. On the study more broadly: Each recipient received a multivisceral, liver-intestinal, or isolated intestinal graft. Findings and limits, study-wide: Where graft-donor T cell macrochimerism was present, patients had high graft-versus-host to host-versus-graft clonal ratios in allografts. Present in recipient marrow, GvH clones included some that appeared first in ileum or blood.

CDR3 length equals 14 residues. The germline gives CDR1 SEHNR, CDR2 FQNEAQ (reference sequence). Trimming removed 5 bases from V and 7 bases from J, with 17 bases in between. This clone was seen just once. Its antigen is not known. Clones were read by immunoSEQ multiplex PCR, and TCRdb kept only the in-frame ones, dropping some. The table lists around 14,000 clones, 90% to 95% of them singletons. The receptor was derived from a human patient who received an intestinal transplant, so some T cells may come from the graft donor. The material was PBMCs, obtained 9 days after transplant. This chain links TRBV7-9 with TRBJ2-5; either TRBD1 or TRBD2 may supply D (6 bases each). This CDR3 is CASSGGGLIGTQYF. The CDR3 DNA reads TGTGCCAGCAGCGGAGGGGGGCTAATCGGGACCCAGTACTTC.